The next 17 T cell receptor beta chains were all read from a single sample in a study of neoadjuvant anti-PD-1 for oral cavity cancer. As to time point: after neoadjuvant nivolumab, at surgical resection. This table comes from immunoSEQ multiplex PCR, and its TCRdb copy is limited to in-frame clones, with some not included. The sample lists 14,000 or so clones; more than 70% were seen once. This specimen consisted of PBMCs, obtained after nivolumab (anti-PD-1) treatment. The receptors derive from a person aged 35-79 years with oral cavity squamous cell carcinoma.

Only one count was recorded for this clone. The chain uses TRBV10-3 and TRBJ2-7, with D uncertain. This CDR3 comprises 15 residues. V was shortened by 2 bases and J by 1 base, with 12 bases between the two germline ends. Germline lookup yields CDR1 ENHRY and CDR2 SYGVKD. The CDR3 DNA is TGTGCCATCAGTGAGAGTACAGCCGGATCCTACGAGCAGTACTTC. Amino acids: CAISESTAGSYEQYF.

The chain couples TRBV19 to TRBJ1-5; no firm D call. Trimming shortened V by 0 bases and J by 3 bases, and 9 bases separated the two germline ends. Looked up from germline, CDR1 is LNHDA and CDR2 is SQIVND (reference sequence). The CDR3 spans 15 residues. The CDR3 here is CASSIDGNDNQPQHF. The CDR3 bases are TGTGCCAGTAGTATAGACGGCAATGACAATCAGCCCCAGCATTTT.

This clone has only one observation. The chain joins TRBV28 to TRBJ2-3; D is undetermined. Germline V gene data show CDR1 as MDHEN and CDR2 as SYDVKM. CDR3 length equals 13 residues. Trimming left V 5 bases short and J 6 bases short, with 12 bases between. CDR3 DNA sequence: TGTGCCAGCAGTGGACCCGCGGACGATACGCAGTATTTT. Translation gives CASSGPADDTQYF.

The chain combines TRBV4-1 with TRBJ2-3; D possibly corresponds to TRBD2 (5 bases). The germline CDR1 and CDR2 sequences are MGHRA and YSYEKL. Deletions cut 2 bases from V and 0 bases from J, with 12 bases between. The CDR3 covers 16 residues. CDR3 coding DNA: TGCGCCAGCAGCCAAATGGGAAGCGGAAGCACAGATACGCAGTATTTT. Protein product: CASSQMGSGSTDTQYF.

The chain joins TRBV6-6 to TRBJ1-2; TRBD1 matches at 9 bases. Unmatched junction bases numbered 9, after V lost 6 bases and J lost 7 bases. Germline-derived CDR1 and CDR2 are MNHNY and SVGAGI (reference sequence). There are 14 residues in the CDR3. This CDR3 reads CASRRDREGIGYTF. CDR3 coding DNA: TGTGCCAGCAGAAGGGACAGGGAGGGCATTGGCTACACCTTC.

This clone was found once. The CDR3 spells CASKSGNEQYF. The CDR3 coding sequence is TGTGCCAGCAAATCTGGAAACGAGCAGTACTTC. V usage is TRBV27 and J usage is TRBJ2-7; no reliable D call. Trimming cost V 7 bases and J 5 bases, with 9 bases left between them. The germline CDR1 and CDR2 sequences are MNHEY and SMNVEV (reference sequence). The CDR3 covers 11 residues.

The chain combines TRBV6-6 with TRBJ1-3, with TRBD1 as a possible D gene (6 bases). The germline V gene encodes CDR1 MNHNY and CDR2 SVGAGI (reference sequence). Trimming pared 4 bases from V and 1 base from J, leaving 14 bases between. The CDR3 runs 16 residues. CDR3 DNA sequence: TGTGCCAGCAGTTTCCGTCCAGGGGATTCTGGAAACACCATATATTTT. Translation: CASSFRPGDSGNTIYF.

V gene TRBV5-1 combines with J gene TRBJ2-6, with D uncertain. Trimming took off 1 base at V and 0 bases at J, with 14 bases between the two ends. The germline V gene has CDR1 SGHRS and CDR2 YFSETQ. The CDR3 is 18 amino acids. CDR3 loop: CASSLNGPRVSGANVLTF. Here the CDR3 DNA reads TGCGCCAGCAGCTTGAATGGTCCCCGCGTCTCTGGGGCCAACGTCCTGACTTTC.

This clone occurred a few times. The rearrangement joins TRBV19 to TRBJ1-1; 7 bases are a match to TRBD1. The CDR3 contains 16 residues. The ends lost 1 base at V and 2 bases at J; junction bases unmatched: 7. Germline V gene sequence: CDR1 LNHDA, CDR2 SQIVND (reference sequence). The CDR3: CASSIVPGGRNTEAFF. The CDR3 bases are TGTGCCAGTAGTATAGTGCCAGGGGGACGCAACACTGAAGCTTTCTTT.

The genes are TRBV7-2 and TRBJ1-4; TRBD1 might be the D (5 bases). The length of the CDR3 is 16 residues. Germline loops: CDR1 SGHTA, CDR2 FQGNSA. Trimming shortened V by 5 bases and J by 4 bases, and 17 bases separated the two germline ends. As DNA, the CDR3 is TGTGCCAGCAGCAATTGGCCGGGACGGAGTAATGAAAAACTGTTTTTT. Its translation: CASSNWPGRSNEKLFF.

This chain uses TRBV7-6 with TRBJ1-2; the D is unclear. CDR1 is SGHVS, CDR2 FNYEAQ, per germline. This CDR3 comprises 15 residues. Trimming left V 5 bases short and J 4 bases short, with 17 bases between. The CDR3 protein is CASSPGVITFYGYTF. The CDR3 nucleotides are TGTGCCAGCAGCCCTGGAGTCATTACTTTCTATGGCTACACCTTC.

This chain uses TRBV11-2 with TRBJ2-5, with unresolved D. V was clipped by 6 bases and J by 0 bases, with 14 bases between them. This CDR3 is built from 15 residues. The germline CDR1 and CDR2 sequences are SGHAT and FQNNGV. The DNA for the CDR3 is TGTGCCAGCAGGACCCCCTCCCGTAACCAAGAGACCCAGTACTTC. Encoded protein: CASRTPSRNQETQYF.

The CDR3 sequence: CASSDGQGFTEAFF. The CDR3 nucleotides are TGTGCCAGCAGTGACGGACAGGGTTTCACTGAAGCTTTCTTT. The V gene is TRBV6-1, the J gene TRBJ1-1; 8 nucleotides align to TRBD1. CDR3 length: 14 residues. The V and J ends lost 3 bases and 4 bases, in that order; junction bases with no gene match: 4. Germline loops: CDR1 MNHNS, CDR2 SASEGT.

The chain has TRBV19 and TRBJ1-2; unclear D gene. Germline V gene sequence: CDR1 LNHDA, CDR2 SQIVND (reference sequence). The germline V and J ends were trimmed by 4 bases and 4 bases, with 10 bases remaining between them. This CDR3 spans 13 amino acids. CDR3 in DNA: TGTGCCAGTAGTAACACAGAGATCTATGGCTACACCTTC. Translated: CASSNTEIYGYTF.

CDR3 region: CASSTPTSGDRNEQFF. The CDR3 DNA is TGTGCCAGCAGCACCCCGACTAGCGGGGATAGAAATGAGCAGTTCTTC. This chain links TRBV9 with TRBJ2-1; 11 bases line up with TRBD2. V shed 4 bases, J shed 7 bases, and the junction held 10 bases outside the gene matches. The CDR3 length is 16 residues. Per the germline V gene, CDR1 is SGDLS and CDR2 is YYNGEE.

The V and J genes are TRBV7-9 and TRBJ1-1; D not certain. CDR1 is SEHNR, CDR2 FQNEAQ, per germline (reference sequence). Deletions cut 5 bases from V and 8 bases from J, with 15 bases between. The length of the CDR3 is 13 residues. The CDR3 region is CASSPQEWKEAFF. The DNA of the CDR3 is TGTGCCAGCAGCCCCCAGGAATGGAAGGAAGCTTTCTTT.

The rearrangement uses TRBV30 and TRBJ1-4, with 7 bases aligning to TRBD1. V shed 2 bases, J shed 12 bases, and the junction held 9 bases outside the gene matches. Germline assignment: CDR1 GTSNPN and CDR2 SVGIG (reference sequence). The CDR3 has 13 residues. The CDR3 bases are TGTGCCTGGAGTCCACCCCACAGGGGAGAACTGTTTTTT. Residues: CAWSPPHRGELFF.